These 9 T cell receptor beta chains share one sample of origin, sequenced in a study of monozygotic twins with inflammatory bowel disease. From the 5' RACE reads, TCRdb lists one entry per CDR3 protein and no DNA. Its table records fewer than 550,000 distinct CDR3 sequences. Material for sequencing was blood. These receptors were obtained from a human donor with ulcerative colitis or Crohn's disease, or a healthy co-twin of an affected twin (not recorded which).

J is TRBJ2-6 and V is TRBV30; TCRdb indicates TRBD1, and absent DNA this call remains unverified. The CDR3 has 14 residues. In germline, CDR1 is GTSNPN, CDR2 SVGIG (reference sequence). The CDR3 region is CACQTGAGANVLTF.

The V call is TRBV7-6, the J call TRBJ1-5; TCRdb indicates TRBD1, and absent DNA this call remains unverified. Germline CDR1 reads SGHVS; CDR2 reads FNYEAQ. The CDR3 length is 16 residues. This chain's CDR3 is CASSSQQGLSNQPQHF.

The rearrangement links TRBV27 to TRBJ2-3; TCRdb lists TRBD2, though no DNA is available to test this call. This CDR3 has 16 amino acids. Germline V gives CDR1 MNHEY, CDR2 SMNVEV (reference sequence). CDR3 residues: CASSLLELGGYDTQYF.

The rearrangement joins TRBV29-1 to TRBJ2-3; TCRdb proposes TRBD1, but this gene call is untestable without DNA. CDR1 and CDR2 (germline): SQVTM, ANQGSEA. This CDR3 is 15 amino acids long. CDR3 sequence reads: CSVNRSPTGADTQYF.

V usage is TRBV6-6 and J usage is TRBJ1-5; TCRdb returns TRBD1, unconfirmable since there is no DNA. The CDR3 sequence is 14 residues long. The germline CDR1 and CDR2 sequences are MNHNY and SVGAGI (reference sequence). CDR3: CASSFGQGGEPQHF.

This chain uses TRBV7-9 with TRBJ1-1; TCRdb gives TRBD1 as the D gene, but with no DNA this cannot be confirmed. The germline V gene encodes CDR1 SEHNR and CDR2 FQNEAQ (reference sequence). This CDR3 comprises 13 residues. CDR3 residues: CASSRYDNTEAFF.

The chain employs TRBV29-1 and TRBJ2-7; TCRdb selects TRBD1, and the lack of DNA leaves this call unchecked. This CDR3 has 15 amino acids. CDR1 is SQVTM, CDR2 ANQGSEA, per germline. The CDR3 sequence: CSVEARGPNSYEQYF.

This CDR3 is CASSLGTGPLLIPLHF. The genes are TRBV7-2 and TRBJ1-6; TCRdb picks TRBD1, but there is no DNA to check that call. Germline V lookup: CDR1 SGHTA, CDR2 FQGNSA. This CDR3 region has 16 residues.

The V and J genes are TRBV6-1 and TRBJ2-1; absent DNA, TCRdb's TRBD2 call cannot be checked. Germline loops: CDR1 MNHNS, CDR2 SASEGT. This CDR3 has 15 amino acids. CDR3 protein: CASSRTSGGDDEQFF.